These 12 T cell receptor beta chains originate from one sample sequenced in a study of T cell repertoires in cytomegalovirus infection. TCRdb reprocessed the reads via MiXCR and lists one record per CDR3 protein. The data contain some 220,000 distinct CDR3 sequences, over 9% of them singletons. What was sequenced was PBMCs. The receptors were gathered from a human donor in good health (CMV status not recorded). Some clones in this sample may be carry-over from other donors' samples.

This clonotype showed up many times. The V gene is TRBV7-2, the J gene TRBJ2-5; TRBD1 might be the D (6 bases). Between the trimmed V and J ends, which lost 2 bases and 3 bases, there was a span of 10 bases. CDR1 and CDR2 from the germline V gene are SGHTA and FQGNSA. The CDR3 is 14 residues long. CDR3 nucleotides: TGTGCCAGCAGCTTATTTGGACAGAAAGAGACCCAGTACTTC. This encodes CASSLFGQKETQYF.

In this sample, this clonotype turned up many times. J is TRBJ2-6 and V is TRBV7-3; D gene unclear. Germline V gene sequence: CDR1 SGHTA, CDR2 FQGTGA. With 0 bases removed from V and 0 bases from J, the gap between germline ends came to 6 bases. This CDR3 spans 16 amino acids. CDR3 sequence: CASSLTGISGANVLTF. CDR3 bases: TGTGCCAGCAGCTTAACAGGGATCTCTGGGGCCAACGTCCTGACTTTC.

The J gene is TRBJ1-4, the V gene TRBV6-5, with D perhaps TRBD1 (5 bases). Germline CDR1 MNHEY, CDR2 SVGAGI. The CDR3 is 13 residues long. The V end was cut by 7 bases, the J end by 10 bases, with 16 bases between. The CDR3 spells CASIDGASGKLFF. The CDR3 nucleotides are TGTGCCAGCATAGACGGGGCGAGCGGAAAACTGTTTTTT.

This chain joins TRBV6-2 or TRBV6-3 and TRBJ2-1; 7 bases match TRBD1. The CDR3 consists of 16 residues. Trimming cost V 2 bases and J 3 bases; bases outside gene matches: 7. Germline V CDR1 and CDR2: MNHEY, SVGEGT. This CDR3 is CASSYRRQGFYNEQFF. The CDR3 nucleotides are TGTGCCAGCAGTTACAGGAGACAGGGTTTCTACAATGAGCAGTTCTTC.

At least ten counts were recorded for this clonotype. The chain links TRBV7-2 to TRBJ2-3; 11 bases map to TRBD2. Germline V lookup: CDR1 SGHTA, CDR2 FQGNSA. This CDR3 region has 16 residues. With V trimmed by 0 bases and J by 5 bases, 4 bases remained unmatched. CDR3 bases: TGTGCCAGCAGCTTAGCCCCTAGCGGGGGGCTAGATACGCAGTATTTT. It codes for CASSLAPSGGLDTQYF.

Ten or more counts support this clonotype. Here the CDR3 reads CASSAGTSGQETQYF. DNA for the CDR3: TGTGCCAGCTCCGCCGGGACTAGCGGGCAAGAGACCCAGTACTTC. This chain uses TRBV11-3 with TRBJ2-5; 12 nucleotides align to TRBD2. Germline CDR1 SGHNT, CDR2 YENEEA. The V gene end was trimmed by 8 bases and the J gene end by 2 bases; junction bases not matched to a gene: 6. This CDR3 is 15 amino acids long.

The chain has TRBV28 and TRBJ1-3, with 11 bases aligning to TRBD1. The germline V gene has CDR1 MDHEN and CDR2 SYDVKM. V gave up 5 bases and J gave up 2 bases; unmatched junction bases: 2. The CDR3 runs 15 residues. CDR3 nucleotide sequence: TGTGCCAGCAGTCCGGACAGGGGGCCTGGAAACACCATATATTTT. As protein: CASSPDRGPGNTIYF.

This clonotype was recorded many times. This chain links TRBV7-2 with TRBJ1-2, with D hard to call. The germline V gene encodes CDR1 SGHTA and CDR2 FQGNSA. There are 13 residues in the CDR3. Trimming took off 3 bases at V and 2 bases at J, with 7 bases between the two ends. The CDR3 bases are TGTGCCAGCAGCTTTCTGGACAACTATGGCTACACCTTC. Its translation: CASSFLDNYGYTF.

Many counts were recorded for this clonotype. The chain carries TRBV7-8 and TRBJ1-2; a weak D match, TRBD1 (5 bases). Trimming cost V 1 base and J 4 bases, with 22 bases left between them. Germline V gene lookup returns CDR1 SGHVS and CDR2 FQNEAQ. This CDR3 is 18 amino acids long. The CDR3 DNA reads as TGTGCCAGCAGCTTAGTCTCCCCCCGGCAGGTTGGGGCCTATGGCTACACCTTC. This encodes CASSLVSPRQVGAYGYTF.

This chain joins TRBV5-4 and TRBJ2-3; D gene unclear. The CDR3 loop spans 16 amino acids. Germline lookup yields CDR1 SGHNT and CDR2 YYREEE (reference sequence). Trimming took off 0 bases at V and 0 bases at J, with 11 bases between the two ends. Written as DNA, the CDR3 is TGTGCCAGCAGCTTGGACAGTAACCCGAGCACAGATACGCAGTATTTT. Residues: CASSLDSNPSTDTQYF.

At least ten counts were recorded for this clonotype. CDR3 DNA: TGTGCCAGCAGCTCCGAGGCCCCTGGGGCCAACGTCCTGACTTTC. It translates to CASSSEAPGANVLTF. The rearrangement links TRBV7-2 to TRBJ2-6, with D uncertain. Germline loops: CDR1 SGHTA, CDR2 FQGNSA. This CDR3 region has 15 residues. V gave up 4 bases and J gave up 2 bases, with 9 bases separating them. The variable domain in full, with the rest retrieved from reference TRBV7-2 and TRBJ2-6, is GAGVSQSPSNKVTEKGKDVELRCDPISGHTALYWYRQSLGQGLEFLIYFQGNSAPDKSGLPSDRFSAERTGGSVSTLTIQRTQQEDSAVYLCASSSEAPGANVLTFGAGSRLTVL.

This clonotype appeared many times. The rearrangement uses TRBV10-3 and TRBJ2-7, with D uncertain. From germline, CDR1 is ENHRY and CDR2 SYGVKD. Trimming took off 9 bases at V and 0 bases at J, with 18 bases between the two ends. This CDR3 contains 15 residues. CDR3 nucleotide sequence: TGTGCCATGTCCTCCTCTTCCCTGAGCTCCTACGAGCAGTACTTC. It is translated as CAMSSSSLSSYEQYF.